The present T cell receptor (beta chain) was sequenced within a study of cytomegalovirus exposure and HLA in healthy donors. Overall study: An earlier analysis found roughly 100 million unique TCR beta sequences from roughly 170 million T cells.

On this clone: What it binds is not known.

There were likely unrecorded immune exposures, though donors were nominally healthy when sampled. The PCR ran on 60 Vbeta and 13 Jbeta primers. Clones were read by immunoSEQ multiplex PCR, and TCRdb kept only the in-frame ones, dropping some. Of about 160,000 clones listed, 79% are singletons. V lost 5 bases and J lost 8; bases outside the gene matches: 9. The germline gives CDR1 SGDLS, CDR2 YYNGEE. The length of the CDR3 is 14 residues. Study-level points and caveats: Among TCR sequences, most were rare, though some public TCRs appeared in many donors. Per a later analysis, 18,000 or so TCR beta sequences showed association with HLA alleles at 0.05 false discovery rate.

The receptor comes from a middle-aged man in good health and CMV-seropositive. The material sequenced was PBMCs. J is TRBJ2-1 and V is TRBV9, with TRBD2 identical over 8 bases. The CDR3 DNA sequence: TGTGCCAGCAGTTCGGGACTAGTTTACCATGAGCAGTTCTTC. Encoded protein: CASSSGLVYHEQFF. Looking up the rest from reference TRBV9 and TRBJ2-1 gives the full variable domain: DSGVTQTPKHLITATGQRVTLRCSPRSGDLSVYWYQQSLDQGLQFLIQYYNGEERAKGNILERFSAQQFPDLHSELNLSSLELGDSALYFCASSSGLVYHEQFFGPGTRLTVL.